This T cell receptor beta chain was recorded in a study of cytomegalovirus exposure and HLA in healthy donors. It was with 60 Vbeta and 13 Jbeta primers that the PCR ran. Method: immunoSEQ multiplex PCR; TCRdb's copy keeps in-frame clones and lacks some. The repertoire includes around 190,000 clones, 78% of them detected once, and about 3% sits in the top ten. Broader study findings: Later analysis showed most CMV-associated TCR beta chains appearing HLA-restricted. A previous analysis found most TCR beta V segments productive roughly 87% or roughly 30% of the time.

Losses at the gene ends were 2 bases for V and 8 bases for J; bases not matched to a gene: 4. Germline V gene sequence: CDR1 SGHTA, CDR2 FQGTGA. This CDR3 is built from 14 residues. On this clone: Its antigen is still unknown.

The sequenced sample consisted of PBMCs. The chain links TRBV7-3 to TRBJ2-1; TRBD1 agrees at 9 bases. This sequence originates from a female donor in good health and CMV-seronegative. The chain's CDR3 is CASSLFGQGYEQFF. CDR3 bases: TGTGCCAGCAGCTTATTCGGACAGGGGTATGAGCAGTTCTTC.